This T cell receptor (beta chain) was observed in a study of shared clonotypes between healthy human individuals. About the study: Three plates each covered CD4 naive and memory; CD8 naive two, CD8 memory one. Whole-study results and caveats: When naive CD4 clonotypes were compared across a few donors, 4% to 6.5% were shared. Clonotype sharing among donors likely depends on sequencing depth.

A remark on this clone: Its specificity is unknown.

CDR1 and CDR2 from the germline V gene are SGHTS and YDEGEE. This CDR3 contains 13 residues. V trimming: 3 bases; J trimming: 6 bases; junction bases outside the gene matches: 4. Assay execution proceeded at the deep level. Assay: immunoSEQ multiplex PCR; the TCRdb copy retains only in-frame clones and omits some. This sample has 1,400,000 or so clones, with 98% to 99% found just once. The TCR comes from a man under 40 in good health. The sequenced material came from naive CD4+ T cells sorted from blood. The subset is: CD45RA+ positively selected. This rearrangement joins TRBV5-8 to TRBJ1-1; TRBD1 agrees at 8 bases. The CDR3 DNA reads TGTGCCAGCAGCTGGACAGGGCTGTCTGAAGCTTTCTTT. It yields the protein CASSWTGLSEAFF.